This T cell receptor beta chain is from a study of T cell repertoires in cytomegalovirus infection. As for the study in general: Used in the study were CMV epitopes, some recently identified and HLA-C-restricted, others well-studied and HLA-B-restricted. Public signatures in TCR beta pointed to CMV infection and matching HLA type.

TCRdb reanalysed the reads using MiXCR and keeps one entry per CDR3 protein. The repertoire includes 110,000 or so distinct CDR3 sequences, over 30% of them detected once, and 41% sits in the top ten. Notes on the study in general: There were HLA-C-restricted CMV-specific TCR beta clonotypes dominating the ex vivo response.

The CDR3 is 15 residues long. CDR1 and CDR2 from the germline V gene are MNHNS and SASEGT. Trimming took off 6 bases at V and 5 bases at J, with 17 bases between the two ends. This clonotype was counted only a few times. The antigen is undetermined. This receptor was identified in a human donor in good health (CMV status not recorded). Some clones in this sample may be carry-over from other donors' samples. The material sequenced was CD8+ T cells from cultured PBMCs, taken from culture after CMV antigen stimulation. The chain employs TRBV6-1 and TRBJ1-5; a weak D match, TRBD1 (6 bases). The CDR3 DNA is TGTGCCAGCAGCTTGGGGGCAGCCGGGCATCAGCCCCAGCATTTT. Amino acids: CASSLGAAGHQPQHF.